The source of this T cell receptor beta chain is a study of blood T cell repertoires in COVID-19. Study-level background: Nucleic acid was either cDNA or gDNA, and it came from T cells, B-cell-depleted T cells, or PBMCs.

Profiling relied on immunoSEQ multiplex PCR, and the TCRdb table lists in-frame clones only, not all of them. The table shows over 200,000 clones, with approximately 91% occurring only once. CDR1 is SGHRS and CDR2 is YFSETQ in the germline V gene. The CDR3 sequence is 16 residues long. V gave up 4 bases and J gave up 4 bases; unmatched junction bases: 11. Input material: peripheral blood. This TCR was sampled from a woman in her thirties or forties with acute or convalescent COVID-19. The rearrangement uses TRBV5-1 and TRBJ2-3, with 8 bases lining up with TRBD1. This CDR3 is CASSPGTGDWADTQYF. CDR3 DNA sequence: TGCGCCAGCAGCCCCGGGACAGGTGATTGGGCAGATACGCAGTATTTT.